The 9 T cell receptor beta chains below come from one sample, sequenced in a study of OX40 agonist ivuxolimab in advanced cancers. Sequencing was performed with immunoSEQ multiplex PCR; in TCRdb, only in-frame clones are kept and a portion is missing. The sample has around 67,000 clones, more than 70% seen once. Sequences were derived from CD4+ or CD8+ T cells sorted from blood, sampled in a trial of the OX40 agonist ivuxolimab. The receptors were sampled from an adult with an advanced solid tumor such as melanoma, head and neck, liver or kidney cancer.

V is TRBV5-6 and J is TRBJ2-3; 8 bases agree with TRBD2. Germline V CDR1 and CDR2: SGHDT, YYEEEE. This CDR3 has 18 residues. J gave up 0 bases and V 0 bases, and 9 bases lay outside the gene matches. The DNA for the CDR3 is TGTGCCAGCAGCTTGGAGTCCTGGCGGGGGGAGAGCACAGATACGCAGTATTTT. Protein: CASSLESWRGESTDTQYF.

Concerning this clone: Other DNA sequences in this sample translate to the same CDR3. This sequence joins TRBV9 and TRBJ2-3; D ambiguous. The CDR3 is 13 amino acids. V was pared by 0 bases and J by 3 bases, with 5 bases between. The germline CDR1 and CDR2 sequences are SGDLS and YYNGEE. CDR3 sequence (DNA): TGTGCCAGCAGCGTAGGGGGAACAGATACGCAGTATTTT. Residues: CASSVGGTDTQYF.

V and J are TRBV4-2 and TRBJ2-5; 9 bases match TRBD2. Germline V gene data show CDR1 as LGHNA and CDR2 as YNFKEQ. Trimming took 4 bases from V and 3 from J; bases not matched to a gene: 12. The CDR3 is 17 residues long. CDR3 nucleotides: TGTGCCAGCAGCCTAAGAGGCGGGAGGGAGGGTGAAGAGACCCAGTACTTC. Translating it yields CASSLRGGREGEETQYF.

The rearrangement links TRBV4-2 to TRBJ2-2; D perhaps matches TRBD1 (6 bases). Trimming shortened V by 0 bases and J by 0 bases, and 11 bases separated the two germline ends. Germline V gene data show CDR1 as LGHNA and CDR2 as YNFKEQ. There are 17 residues in the CDR3. The CDR3 sequence: CASSQDKGTTNTGELFF. The CDR3 DNA reads as TGTGCCAGCAGCCAAGATAAGGGGACAACGAACACCGGGGAGCTGTTTTTT.

V gene TRBV6-5 combines with J gene TRBJ2-1; 11 bases are shared with TRBD2. CDR3 length equals 15 residues. The V segment lost 6 bases and the J segment 9 bases; nucleotides outside the gene matches: 10. Germline CDR1 and CDR2: MNHEY and SVGAGI. CDR3 region: CASSRIAGGNGEQFF. The CDR3 DNA follows: TGTGCCAGCAGCCGGATAGCGGGAGGGAACGGTGAGCAGTTCTTC.

V gene TRBV14 combines with J gene TRBJ2-3, with 9 bases identical to TRBD2. The germline gives CDR1 SGHDN, CDR2 FVKESK. V dropped 4 bases and J dropped 2; count of bases not matched to a gene: 4. The length of the CDR3 is 15 residues. In DNA form, the CDR3 reads TGTGCCAGCAGCCGGTCGGGACTAGCCACAGATACGCAGTATTTT. This translates into CASSRSGLATDTQYF. Filled out from reference TRBV14 and TRBJ2-3, the complete variable domain reads EAGVTQFPSHSVIEKGQTVTLRCDPISGHDNLYWYRRVMGKEIKFLLHFVKESKQDESGMPNNRFLAERTGGTYSTLKVQPAELEDSGVYFCASSRSGLATDTQYFGPGTRLTVL.

The chain couples TRBV9 to TRBJ1-2; a possible D gene is TRBD1 (5 bases). CDR1 and CDR2 (germline): SGDLS, YYNGEE. Trimming shortened V by 0 bases and J by 3 bases, and 24 bases separated the two germline ends. The CDR3 contains 19 residues. The CDR3 reads CASSVGWVEGNPRYYGYTF. DNA for the CDR3: TGTGCCAGCAGCGTAGGGTGGGTCGAGGGGAACCCGCGATACTATGGCTACACCTTC.

The chain uses TRBV9 and TRBJ1-1; no firm D call. Trimming stripped 3 bases from V and 6 bases from J, with 12 bases between. The V gene's germline CDR1 is SGDLS and CDR2 YYNGEE. The CDR3 spans 13 residues. The DNA for the CDR3 is TGTGCCAGCAGCGAGGTCCCTAACGCTGAAGCTTTCTTT. As protein: CASSEVPNAEAFF.

V usage is TRBV2 and J usage is TRBJ2-7, with D possibly matching TRBD2 (6 bases). The CDR3 runs 14 residues. Trimming pared 1 base from V and 3 bases from J, leaving 10 bases between. CDR1 and CDR2 from the germline V gene are SNHLY and FYNNEI. The chain's CDR3 is CASSEGAGSYEQYF. Written as DNA, the CDR3 is TGTGCCAGCAGTGAAGGAGCGGGCAGCTACGAGCAGTACTTC.